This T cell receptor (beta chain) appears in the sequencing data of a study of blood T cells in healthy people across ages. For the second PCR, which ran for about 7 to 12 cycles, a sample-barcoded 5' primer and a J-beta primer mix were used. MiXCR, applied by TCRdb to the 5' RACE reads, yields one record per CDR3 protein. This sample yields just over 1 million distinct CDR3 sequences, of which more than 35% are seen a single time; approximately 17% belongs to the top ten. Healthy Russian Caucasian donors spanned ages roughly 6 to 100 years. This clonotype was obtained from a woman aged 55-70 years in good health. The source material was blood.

Here the CDR3 DNA reads TGTGCCAGCAGTGATGGGGAGAGGCAGACCCAGTACTTC. It translates to CASSDGERQTQYF. V is TRBV25-1 and J is TRBJ2-7, with D possibly matching TRBD2 (5 bases). The J call may be incorrect, as the DNA end agrees better with TRBJ2-5. The CDR3 sequence is 13 residues long. Looked up from germline, CDR1 is MGHDK and CDR2 is SYGVNS.